The 3 T cell receptor beta chains below come from one sample, sequenced in a study of CD8 T cells in Susac syndrome. Reverse transcription used about 0.45 to 1 ug RNA and random hexamers. TCRdb re-analysed the immunoSEQ multiplex PCR reads in MiXCR, keeping a single row per CDR3 protein. The sample has approximately 160,000 distinct CDR3 sequences, 85% to 95% seen once. The material sequenced was CD4+ T cells from PBMCs. Receptors originate from a human donor with multiple sclerosis.

The chain uses TRBV7-2 and TRBJ2-4, with D perhaps TRBD1 or TRBD2 (7 bases each). The ends were cut back, 0 bases at V and 7 bases at J, with 16 bases in the middle. Germline V lookup: CDR1 SGHTA, CDR2 FQGNSA. This CDR3 has 16 amino acids. The CDR3, as DNA: TGTGCCAGCAGCTTAGCATGGGAGGGGGCAAGGAACATTCAGTACTTC. Encoded protein: CASSLAWEGARNIQYF.

V gene TRBV5-1 combines with J gene TRBJ2-3; TRBD2 is a possible D gene (5 bases). In germline, CDR1 is SGHRS, CDR2 YFSETQ. V was trimmed by 7 bases and J by 0 bases, leaving 15 bases between them. The CDR3 is made up of 15 amino acids. This CDR3 is CASDAGDSSTDTQYF. DNA of the CDR3: TGCGCCAGCGATGCGGGTGACTCTAGCACAGATACGCAGTATTTT.

The chain employs TRBV20-1 and TRBJ2-7; the match to TRBD1 covers 7 bases. J was trimmed by 2 bases and V by 1 base; bases with no gene match: 2. From germline, CDR1 is DFQATT and CDR2 SNEGSKA (reference sequence). The CDR3 consists of 13 residues. The CDR3 region has the DNA TGCAGTGCTAGAGGGGACAGCGCCTACGAGCAGTACTTC. It yields the protein CSARGDSAYEQYF.